This T cell receptor beta chain was profiled in a study of control samples from healthy donors and cancer patients. Assay used: immunoSEQ multiplex PCR; TCRdb lists only in-frame clones, some missing. This table holds 130,000 to 150,000 clones, around 90% found once. The germline CDR1 and CDR2 sequences are SGHNT and YYREEE (reference sequence). This CDR3 contains 14 residues. V was trimmed by 3 bases and J by 0 bases, leaving 10 bases between them. Sequencing was performed on blood. The chain recombines TRBV5-4 with TRBJ2-7, with a weak D call TRBD2 (6 bases). The TCR originated in a man younger than 40 in good health. CDR3 nucleotide sequence: TGTGCCAGCAGCTATGGGACTGCCTCCTACGAGCAGTACTTC. Translated: CASSYGTASYEQYF.